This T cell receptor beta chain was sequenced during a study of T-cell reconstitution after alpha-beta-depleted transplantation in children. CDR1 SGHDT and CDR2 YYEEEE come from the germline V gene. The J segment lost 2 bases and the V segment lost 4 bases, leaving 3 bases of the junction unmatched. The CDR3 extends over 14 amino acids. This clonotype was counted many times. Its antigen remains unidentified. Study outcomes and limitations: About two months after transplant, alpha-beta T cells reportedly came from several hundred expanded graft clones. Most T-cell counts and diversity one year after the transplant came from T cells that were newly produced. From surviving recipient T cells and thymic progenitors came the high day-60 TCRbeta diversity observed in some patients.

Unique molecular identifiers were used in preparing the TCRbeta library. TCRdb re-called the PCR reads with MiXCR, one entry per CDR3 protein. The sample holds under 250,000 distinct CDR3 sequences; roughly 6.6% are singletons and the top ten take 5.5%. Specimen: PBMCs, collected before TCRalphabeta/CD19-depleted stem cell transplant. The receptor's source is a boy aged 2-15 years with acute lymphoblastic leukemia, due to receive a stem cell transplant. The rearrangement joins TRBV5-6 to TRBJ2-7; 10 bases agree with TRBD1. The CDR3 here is CASSQGTGAYEQYF. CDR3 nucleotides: TGTGCCAGCAGCCAAGGGACAGGGGCCTACGAGCAGTACTTC.